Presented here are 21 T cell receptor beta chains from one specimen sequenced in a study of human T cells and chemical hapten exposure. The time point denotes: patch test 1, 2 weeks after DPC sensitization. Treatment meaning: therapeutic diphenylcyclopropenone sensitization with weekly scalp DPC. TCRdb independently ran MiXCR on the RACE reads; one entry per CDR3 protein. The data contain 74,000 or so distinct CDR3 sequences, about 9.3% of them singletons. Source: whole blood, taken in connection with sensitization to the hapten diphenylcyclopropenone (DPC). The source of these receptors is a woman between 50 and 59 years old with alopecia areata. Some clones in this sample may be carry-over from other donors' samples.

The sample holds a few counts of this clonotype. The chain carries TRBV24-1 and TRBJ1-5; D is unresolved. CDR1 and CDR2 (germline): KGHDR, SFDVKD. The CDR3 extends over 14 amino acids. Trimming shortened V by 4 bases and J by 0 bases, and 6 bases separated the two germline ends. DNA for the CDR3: TGTGCCACCAGTGAGGCAGGTAGCAATCAGCCCCAGCATTTT. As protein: CATSEAGSNQPQHF.

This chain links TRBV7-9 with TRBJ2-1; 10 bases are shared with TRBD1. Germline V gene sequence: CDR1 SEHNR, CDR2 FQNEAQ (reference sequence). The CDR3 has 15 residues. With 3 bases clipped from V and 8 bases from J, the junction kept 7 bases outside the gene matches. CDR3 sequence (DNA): TGTGCCAGCAGCTTCCCGGGACAGGGGCTGGATGAGCAGTTCTTC. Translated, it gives CASSFPGQGLDEQFF.

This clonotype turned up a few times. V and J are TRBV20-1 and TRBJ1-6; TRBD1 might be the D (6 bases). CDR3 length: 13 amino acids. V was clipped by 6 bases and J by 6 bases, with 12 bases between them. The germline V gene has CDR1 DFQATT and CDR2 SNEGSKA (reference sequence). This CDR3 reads CSALDSLNSPLHF. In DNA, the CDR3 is TGCAGTGCACTGGACAGCCTTAATTCACCCCTCCACTTT.

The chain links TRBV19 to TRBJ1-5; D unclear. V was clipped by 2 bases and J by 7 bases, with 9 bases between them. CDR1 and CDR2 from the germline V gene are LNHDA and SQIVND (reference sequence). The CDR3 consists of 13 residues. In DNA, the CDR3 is TGTGCCAGTAGTATACCCCCGGAGCAGCCCCAGCATTTT. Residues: CASSIPPEQPQHF.

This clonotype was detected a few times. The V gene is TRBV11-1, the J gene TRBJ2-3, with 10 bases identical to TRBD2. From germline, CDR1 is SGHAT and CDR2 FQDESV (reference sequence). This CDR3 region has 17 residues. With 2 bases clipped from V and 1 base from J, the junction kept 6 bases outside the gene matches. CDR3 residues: CASSLRSGRAGTDTQYF. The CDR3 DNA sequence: TGTGCCAGCAGCTTACGGAGCGGGAGGGCCGGCACAGATACGCAGTATTTT.

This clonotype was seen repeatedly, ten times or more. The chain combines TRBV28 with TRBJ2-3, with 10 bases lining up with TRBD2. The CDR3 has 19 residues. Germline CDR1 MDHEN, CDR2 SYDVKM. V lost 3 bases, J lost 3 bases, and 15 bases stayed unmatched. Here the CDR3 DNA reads TGTGCCAGCAGTTTCGGGCTAGCGGGAGCCGGAGGGAGGACAGATACGCAGTATTTT. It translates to CASSFGLAGAGGRTDTQYF.

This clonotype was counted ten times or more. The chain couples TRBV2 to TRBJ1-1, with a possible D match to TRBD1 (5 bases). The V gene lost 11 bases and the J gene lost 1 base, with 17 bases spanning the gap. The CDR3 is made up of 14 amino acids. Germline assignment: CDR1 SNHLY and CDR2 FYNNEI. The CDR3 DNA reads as TGTGCCGTCCTAAAGGGGAGAGGGAACACTGAAGCTTTCTTT. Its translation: CAVLKGRGNTEAFF. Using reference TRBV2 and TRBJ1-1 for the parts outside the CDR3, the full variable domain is EPEVTQTPSHQVTQMGQEVILRCVPISNHLYFYWYRQILGQKVEFLVSFYNNEISEKSEIFDDQFSVERPDGSNFTLKIRSTKLEDSAMYFCAVLKGRGNTEAFFGQGTRLTVV.

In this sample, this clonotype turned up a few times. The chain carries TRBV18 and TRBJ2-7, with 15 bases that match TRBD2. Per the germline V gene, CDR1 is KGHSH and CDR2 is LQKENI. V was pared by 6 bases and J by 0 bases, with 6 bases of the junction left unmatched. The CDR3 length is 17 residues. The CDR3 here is CASSGLAGGGTSYEQYF. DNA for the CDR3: TGTGCCAGCTCGGGACTAGCGGGAGGCGGGACCTCCTACGAGCAGTACTTC.

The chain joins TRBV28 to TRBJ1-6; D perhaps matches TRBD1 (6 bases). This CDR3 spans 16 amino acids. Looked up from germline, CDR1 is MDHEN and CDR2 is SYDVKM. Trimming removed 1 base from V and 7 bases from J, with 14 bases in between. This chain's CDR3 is CASSLSGTWGNSPLHF. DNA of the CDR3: TGTGCCAGCAGTTTATCCGGGACATGGGGAAATTCACCCCTCCACTTT. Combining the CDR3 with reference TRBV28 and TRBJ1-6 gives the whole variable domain DVKVTQSSRYLVKRTGEKVFLECVQDMDHENMFWYRQDPGLGLRLIYFSYDVKMKEKGDIPEGYSVSREKKERFSLILESASTNQTSMYLCASSLSGTWGNSPLHFGNGTRLTVT.

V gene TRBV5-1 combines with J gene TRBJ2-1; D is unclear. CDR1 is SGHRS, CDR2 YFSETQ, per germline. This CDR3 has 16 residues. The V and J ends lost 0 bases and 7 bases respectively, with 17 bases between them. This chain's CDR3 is CASSLAPRPLGNEQFF. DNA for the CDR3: TGCGCCAGCAGCTTGGCCCCTAGGCCCCTCGGAAATGAGCAGTTCTTC.

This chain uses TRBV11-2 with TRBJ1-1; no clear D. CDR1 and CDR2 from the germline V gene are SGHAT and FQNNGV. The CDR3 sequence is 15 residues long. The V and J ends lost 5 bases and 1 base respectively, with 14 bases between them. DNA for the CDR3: TGTGCCAGCAGCCCCACCCTAGCATGGAACACTGAAGCTTTCTTT. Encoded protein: CASSPTLAWNTEAFF.

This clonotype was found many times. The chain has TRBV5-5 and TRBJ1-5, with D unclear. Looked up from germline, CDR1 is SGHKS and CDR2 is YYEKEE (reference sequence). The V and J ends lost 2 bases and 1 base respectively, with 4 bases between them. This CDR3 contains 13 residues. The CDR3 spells CASSFGSNQPQHF. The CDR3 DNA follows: TGTGCCAGCAGCTTCGGGAGCAATCAGCCCCAGCATTTT.

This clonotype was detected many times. CDR3 bases: TGTGCCAGCAGCTTAGCGTCGGCAGACCAAGAGACCCAGTACTTC. Protein: CASSLASADQETQYF. The rearrangement joins TRBV7-9 to TRBJ2-5; D uncertain. CDR3 length: 15 residues. Germline values: CDR1 SEHNR, CDR2 FQNEAQ (reference sequence). Trimming stripped 0 bases from V and 0 bases from J, with 8 bases between.

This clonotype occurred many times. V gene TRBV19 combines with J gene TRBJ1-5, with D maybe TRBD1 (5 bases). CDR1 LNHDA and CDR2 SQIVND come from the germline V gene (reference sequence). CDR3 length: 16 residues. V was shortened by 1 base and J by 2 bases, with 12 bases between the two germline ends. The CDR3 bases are TGTGCCAGTAGTATAGTGACAGCGGGGGGCAATCAGCCCCAGCATTTT. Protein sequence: CASSIVTAGGNQPQHF. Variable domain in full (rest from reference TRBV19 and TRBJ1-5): DGGITQSPKYLFRKEGQNVTLSCEQNLNHDAMYWYRQDPGQGLRLIYYSQIVNDFQKGDIAEGYSVSREKKESFPLTVTSAQKNPTAFYLCASSIVTAGGNQPQHFGDGTRLSIL.

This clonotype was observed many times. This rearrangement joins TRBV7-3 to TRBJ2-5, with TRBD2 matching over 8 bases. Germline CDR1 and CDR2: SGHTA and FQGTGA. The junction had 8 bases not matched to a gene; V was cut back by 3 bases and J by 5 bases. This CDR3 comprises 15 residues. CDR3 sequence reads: CASSFGSGIAETQYF. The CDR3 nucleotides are TGTGCCAGCAGCTTCGGTAGCGGGATAGCGGAGACCCAGTACTTC.

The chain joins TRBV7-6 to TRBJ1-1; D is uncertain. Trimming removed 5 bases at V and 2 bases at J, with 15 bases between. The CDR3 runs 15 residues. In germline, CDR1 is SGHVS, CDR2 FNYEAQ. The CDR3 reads CASSRQIGSNTEAFF. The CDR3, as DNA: TGTGCCAGCAGCCGTCAGATAGGGAGCAACACTGAAGCTTTCTTT.

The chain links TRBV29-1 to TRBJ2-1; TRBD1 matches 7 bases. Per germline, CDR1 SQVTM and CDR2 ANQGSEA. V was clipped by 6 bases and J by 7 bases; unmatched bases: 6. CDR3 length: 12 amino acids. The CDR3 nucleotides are TGCAGCGTAAGACAGGGAGCGAATGAGCAGTTCTTC. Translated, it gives CSVRQGANEQFF.

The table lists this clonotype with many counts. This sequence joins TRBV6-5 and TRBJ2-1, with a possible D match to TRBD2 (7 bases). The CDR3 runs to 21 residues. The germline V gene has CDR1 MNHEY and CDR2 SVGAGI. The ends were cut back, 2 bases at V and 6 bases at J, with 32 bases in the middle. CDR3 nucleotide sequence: TGTGCCAGCAGTTACCAACTGGGGGCGGGAGCCCATCGGGGATTACGCAATGAGCAGTTCTTC. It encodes CASSYQLGAGAHRGLRNEQFF.

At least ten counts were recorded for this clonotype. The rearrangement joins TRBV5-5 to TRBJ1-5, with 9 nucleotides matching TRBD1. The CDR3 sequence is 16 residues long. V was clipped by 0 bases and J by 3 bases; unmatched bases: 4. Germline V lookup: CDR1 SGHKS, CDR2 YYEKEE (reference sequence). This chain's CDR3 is CASSLGGQGHNQPQHF. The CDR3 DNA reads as TGTGCCAGCAGCTTGGGGGGACAGGGCCACAATCAGCCCCAGCATTTT.

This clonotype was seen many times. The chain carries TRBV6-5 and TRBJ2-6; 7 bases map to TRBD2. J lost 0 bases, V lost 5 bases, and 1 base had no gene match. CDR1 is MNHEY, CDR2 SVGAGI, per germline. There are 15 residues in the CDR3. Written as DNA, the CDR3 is TGTGCCAGCAGTACGGGAGGCTCTGGGGCCAACGTCCTGACTTTC. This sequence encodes CASSTGGSGANVLTF.

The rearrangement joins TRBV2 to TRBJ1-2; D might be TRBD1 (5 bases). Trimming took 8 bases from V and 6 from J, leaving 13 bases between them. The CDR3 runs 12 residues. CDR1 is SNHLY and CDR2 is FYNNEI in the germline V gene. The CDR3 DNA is TGTGCCAGCCTTGGGGGTAGCAATGGCTACACCTTC. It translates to CASLGGSNGYTF.